This entry lists 8 T cell receptor beta chains sequenced from one sample in a study of T cells in Graves' hyperthyroidism and ophthalmopathy. Template material for amplifying TCR beta CDR3 regions consisted of RNA transcripts. In the first-round RT-PCR of the TCR CDR3, the HTBI primer set was used. TCRdb re-called the multiplex PCR reads through MiXCR, storing one row per CDR3 protein. The table records fewer than 450,000 distinct CDR3 sequences, less than 20% of them present only once. The sequencing input was blood. Source of these receptors: a man between 18 and 29 years old with Graves' ophthalmopathy.

In this sample, this clonotype turned up a few times. The genes are TRBV27 and TRBJ2-3; the match to TRBD1 covers 11 bases. V shed 7 bases, J shed 3 bases, and the junction held 6 bases outside the gene matches. CDR1 is MNHEY and CDR2 is SMNVEV in the germline V gene (reference sequence). This CDR3 is built from 15 residues. CDR3 sequence: CASTMRDRGTDTQYF. The CDR3 nucleotides read TGTGCCAGCACCATGCGGGACAGGGGGACAGATACGCAGTATTTT.

This clonotype has at least ten counts. V and J are TRBV20-1 and TRBJ2-3; perhaps TRBD2 as D (7 bases). V shed 0 bases and J shed 1 base, with 14 bases lying between them. This CDR3 is 16 amino acids long. CDR1 is DFQATT, CDR2 SNEGSKA, per germline (reference sequence). CDR3 loop: CSARDFGGGRTDTQYF. The CDR3 DNA is TGCAGTGCTAGAGATTTTGGGGGGGGCCGCACAGATACGCAGTATTTT.

V gene TRBV5-4 combines with J gene TRBJ1-2; D remains unclear. The germline V gene encodes CDR1 SGHNT and CDR2 YYREEE (reference sequence). The CDR3 is made up of 13 amino acids. V shed 4 bases and J shed 2 bases, with 9 bases lying between them. This CDR3 is CASSIRANYGYTF. The DNA for the CDR3 is TGTGCCAGCAGCATCCGGGCCAACTATGGCTACACCTTC. The full variable domain, in which reference TRBV5-4 and TRBJ1-2 provide the parts outside the CDR3, is ETGVTQSPTHLIKTRGQQVTLRCSSQSGHNTVSWYQQALGQGPQFIFQYYREEENGRGNFPPRFSGLQFPNYSSELNVNALELDDSALYLCASSIRANYGYTFGSGTRLTVV.

DNA for the CDR3: TGTGCCAGCAGCCCACAGACAGGGTGGACTGAAGCTTTCTTT. Translating gives CASSPQTGWTEAFF. The rearrangement uses TRBV12-3 or TRBV12-4 and TRBJ1-1; 7 bases agree with TRBD1. The trim removed 6 bases at V and 5 bases at J, leaving 9 bases unmatched. This CDR3 contains 14 residues.

The rearrangement joins TRBV27 to TRBJ1-5, with D possibly TRBD1 on 5 matching bases. CDR3 length equals 13 residues. Germline V gene lookup returns CDR1 MNHEY and CDR2 SMNVEV (reference sequence). Trimming removed 6 bases from V and 9 bases from J, with 15 bases in between. CDR3 region: CASRYRISGPQHF. As DNA, the CDR3 is TGTGCCAGCAGATACAGGATTTCCGGGCCCCAGCATTTT.

This clonotype was counted a few times. The chain joins TRBV10-3 to TRBJ1-2, with D maybe TRBD1 (5 bases). Germline CDR1 reads ENHRY; CDR2 reads SYGVKD. Trimming cost V 2 bases and J 7 bases, with 11 bases left between them. The CDR3 contains 13 residues. As DNA, the CDR3 is TGTGCCATCAGTGAGGTACCTGGGGGTGGCTACACCTTC. Residues: CAISEVPGGGYTF.

The chain combines TRBV2 with TRBJ2-7; 8 nucleotides agree with TRBD1. Germline V gene sequence: CDR1 SNHLY, CDR2 FYNNEI. J was trimmed by 0 bases and V by 5 bases; bases with no gene match: 6. The CDR3 has 15 amino acids. The CDR3 bases are TGTGCCAGCAGTCATCCCGGGACAGGCTCCTACGAGCAGTACTTC. Translating it yields CASSHPGTGSYEQYF.

This clonotype was recorded many times. The V call is TRBV7-9, the J call TRBJ2-3, with D possibly being TRBD1 or TRBD2 (5 bases each). V was trimmed by 5 bases and J by 0 bases, leaving 15 bases between them. This CDR3 region has 16 residues. Germline CDR1 and CDR2: SEHNR and FQNEAQ (reference sequence). The chain's CDR3 is CASSPRDGASTDTQYF. The CDR3 nucleotides read TGTGCCAGCAGCCCACGGGACGGAGCTAGCACAGATACGCAGTATTTT.